The clone carrying this TCR beta chain was picked up a small number of times. Its matching antigen is unknown. The sample originates from a study of blood T cells in healthy people across ages. Study findings and constraints: Higher diversity, along with more naive CD4+ cells, distinguished long-lived donors from aged donors. Researchers deemed the diversity estimates from one million T cells underestimates.

For the second PCR, which ran for about 7 to 12 cycles, a sample-barcoded 5' primer and a J-beta primer mix were used. Via MiXCR, TCRdb re-called the 5' RACE reads, giving one row per CDR3 protein. The sample consists of 1,800,000 or so distinct CDR3 sequences, 30% to 40% of them appearing once. Input material: blood. The receptor's source is a human donor in good health.

CDR3 coding DNA: TGTGCCAGCAGCCGACTGCTAAGCAGTAATGAAAAACTGTTTTTT. As protein: CASSRLLSSNEKLFF. V is TRBV7-2 and J is TRBJ1-4; D is undetermined. In germline, CDR1 is SGHTA, CDR2 FQGNSA. The CDR3 spans 15 residues. Trimming took off 5 bases at V and 4 bases at J, with 14 bases between the two ends.